The sequence of this T cell receptor (beta chain) was determined in a study of T cell repertoires in cytomegalovirus infection. Looking at the study overall: Signatures in public TCR beta sequences pointed to both CMV infection and matching HLA type. Points from the study as a whole: HLA-C-restricted TCR beta clonotypes specific for CMV led the ex vivo response. The cumulative frequency of public TCR beta families identified carriers of CMV plus the relevant HLA.

V was shortened by 0 bases and J by 5 bases, with 13 bases between the two germline ends. The V gene's germline CDR1 is SGHAT and CDR2 FQNNGV. CDR3 length equals 16 residues. As regards this clonotype: Its target is not known.

TCRdb reanalysed the reads using MiXCR and keeps one entry per CDR3 protein. The table has approximately 600,000 distinct CDR3 sequences, 35% to 50% seen once; the top ten hold about half. The chain has TRBV11-2 and TRBJ1-4; no firm D call. The receptor was derived from a human donor in good health (CMV status not recorded). Some clones in this sample may be carry-over from other donors' samples. Sample: cultured PBMCs, taken from culture after CMV antigen stimulation. CDR3 loop: CASSLDQEGGNEKLFF. The DNA of the CDR3 is TGTGCCAGCAGCTTAGATCAAGAGGGTGGGAATGAAAAACTGTTTTTT.